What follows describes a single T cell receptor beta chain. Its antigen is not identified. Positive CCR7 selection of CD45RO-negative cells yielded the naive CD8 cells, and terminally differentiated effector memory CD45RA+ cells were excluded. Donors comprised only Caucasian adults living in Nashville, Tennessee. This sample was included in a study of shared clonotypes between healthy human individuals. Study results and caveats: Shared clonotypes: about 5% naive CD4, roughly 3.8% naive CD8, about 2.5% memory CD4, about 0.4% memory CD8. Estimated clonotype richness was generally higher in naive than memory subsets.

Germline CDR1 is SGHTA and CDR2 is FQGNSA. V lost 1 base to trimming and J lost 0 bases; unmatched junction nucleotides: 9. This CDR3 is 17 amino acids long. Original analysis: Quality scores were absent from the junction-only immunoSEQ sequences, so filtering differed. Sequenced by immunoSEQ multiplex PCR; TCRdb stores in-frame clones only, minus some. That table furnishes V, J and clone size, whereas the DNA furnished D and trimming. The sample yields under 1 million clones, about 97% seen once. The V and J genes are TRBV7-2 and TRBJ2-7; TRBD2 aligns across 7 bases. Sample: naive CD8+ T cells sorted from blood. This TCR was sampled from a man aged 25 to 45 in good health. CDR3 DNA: TGTGCCAGCAGCTTAGAGTTGGCGGGAGTGAGCTCCTACGAGCAGTACTTC. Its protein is CASSLELAGVSSYEQYF.